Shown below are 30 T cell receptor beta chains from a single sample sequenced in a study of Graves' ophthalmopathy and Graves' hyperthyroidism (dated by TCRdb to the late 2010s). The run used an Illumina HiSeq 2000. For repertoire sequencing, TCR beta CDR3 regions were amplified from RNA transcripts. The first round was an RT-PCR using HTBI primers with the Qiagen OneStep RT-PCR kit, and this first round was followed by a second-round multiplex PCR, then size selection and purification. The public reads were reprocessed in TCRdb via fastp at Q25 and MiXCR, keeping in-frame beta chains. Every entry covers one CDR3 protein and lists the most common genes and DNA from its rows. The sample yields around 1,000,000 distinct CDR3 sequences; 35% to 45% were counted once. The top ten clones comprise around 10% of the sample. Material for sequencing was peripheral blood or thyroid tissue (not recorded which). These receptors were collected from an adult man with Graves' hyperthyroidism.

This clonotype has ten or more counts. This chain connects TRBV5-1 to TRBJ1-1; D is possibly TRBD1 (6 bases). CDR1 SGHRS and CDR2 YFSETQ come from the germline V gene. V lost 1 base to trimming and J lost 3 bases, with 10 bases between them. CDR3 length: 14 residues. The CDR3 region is CASSLHRTDTEAFF. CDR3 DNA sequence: TGCGCCAGCAGCTTGCATCGGACAGACACTGAAGCTTTCTTT.

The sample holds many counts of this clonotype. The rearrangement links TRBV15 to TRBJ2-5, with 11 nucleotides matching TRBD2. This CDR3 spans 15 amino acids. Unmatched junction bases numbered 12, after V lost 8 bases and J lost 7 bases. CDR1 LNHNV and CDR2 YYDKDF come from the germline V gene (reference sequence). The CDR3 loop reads CATEIAGGREGTQYF. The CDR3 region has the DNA TGTGCCACCGAGATAGCGGGGGGGCGGGAAGGGACCCAGTACTTC. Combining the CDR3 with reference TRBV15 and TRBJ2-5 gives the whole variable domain DAMVIQNPRYQVTQFGKPVTLSCSQTLNHNVMYWYQQKSSQAPKLLFHYYDKDFNNEADTPDNFQSRRPNTSFCFLDIRSPGLGDTAMYLCATEIAGGREGTQYFGPGTRLLVL.

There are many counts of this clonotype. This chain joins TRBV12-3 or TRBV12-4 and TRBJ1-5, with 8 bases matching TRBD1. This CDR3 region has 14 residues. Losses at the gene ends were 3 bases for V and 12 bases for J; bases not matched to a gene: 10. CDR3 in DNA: TGTGCCAGCAGTTTGTCAGGGGGCCCTGTTTACCAGCATTTT. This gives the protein CASSLSGGPVYQHF.

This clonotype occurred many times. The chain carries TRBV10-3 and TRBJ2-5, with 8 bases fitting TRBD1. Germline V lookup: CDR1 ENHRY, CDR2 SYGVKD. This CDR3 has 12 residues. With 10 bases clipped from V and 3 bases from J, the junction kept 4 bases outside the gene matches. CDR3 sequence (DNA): TGTGCCAGCAGGACAGGGAAAGAGACCCAGTACTTC. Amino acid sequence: CASRTGKETQYF.

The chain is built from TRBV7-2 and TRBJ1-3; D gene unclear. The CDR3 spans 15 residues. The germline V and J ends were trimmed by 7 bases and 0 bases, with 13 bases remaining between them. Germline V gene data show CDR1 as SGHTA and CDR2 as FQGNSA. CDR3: CASKQSYYSGNTIYF. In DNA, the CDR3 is TGTGCCAGCAAACAGTCGTATTACTCTGGAAACACCATATATTTT.

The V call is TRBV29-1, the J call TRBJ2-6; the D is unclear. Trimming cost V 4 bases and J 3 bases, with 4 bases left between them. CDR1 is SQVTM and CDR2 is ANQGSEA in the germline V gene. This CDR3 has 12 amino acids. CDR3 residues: CSVVRGANVLTF. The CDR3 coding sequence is TGCAGCGTTGTCCGTGGGGCCAACGTCCTGACTTTC.

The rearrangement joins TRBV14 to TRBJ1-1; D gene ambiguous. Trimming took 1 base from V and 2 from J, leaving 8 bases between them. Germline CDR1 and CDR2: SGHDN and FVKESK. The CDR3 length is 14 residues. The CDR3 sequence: CASSQVWGNTEAFF. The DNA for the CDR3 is TGTGCCAGCAGCCAAGTGTGGGGTAACACTGAAGCTTTCTTT.

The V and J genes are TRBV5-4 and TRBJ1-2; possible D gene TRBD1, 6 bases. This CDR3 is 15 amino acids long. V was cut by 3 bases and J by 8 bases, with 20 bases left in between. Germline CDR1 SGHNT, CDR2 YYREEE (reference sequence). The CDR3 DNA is TGTGCCAGCAGCTCAGAGGACAGAAATTTACGAGGCTACACCTTC. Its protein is CASSSEDRNLRGYTF.

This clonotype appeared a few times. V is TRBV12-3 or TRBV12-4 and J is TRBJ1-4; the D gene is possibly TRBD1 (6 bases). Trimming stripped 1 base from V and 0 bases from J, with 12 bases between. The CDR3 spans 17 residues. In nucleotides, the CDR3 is TGTGCCAGCAGTTTAGAGGGGGGACTTGCAACTAATGAAAAACTGTTTTTT. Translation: CASSLEGGLATNEKLFF.

As DNA, the CDR3 is TGTGCCGAGCAGCTCAATCGCGGCCAGGGGCTTATTGGCTACACCTTC. This gives the protein CAEQLNRGQGLIGYTF. The gene calls are TRBV7-2 and TRBJ1-2, with D possibly matching TRBD1 (6 bases). V dropped 11 bases and J dropped 7 bases, with 29 bases sitting between them. This CDR3 comprises 16 residues. Germline CDR1 is SGHTA and CDR2 is FQGNSA.

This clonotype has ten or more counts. For the CDR3, the DNA is TGCAGCGTTGAAGTAGGTGACACCGCGACCTACGAGCAGTACTTC. Translating gives CSVEVGDTATYEQYF. The chain combines TRBV29-1 with TRBJ2-7; D gene uncertain. CDR3 length equals 15 residues. Trimming took off 1 base at V and 2 bases at J, with 15 bases between the two ends. Germline-derived CDR1 and CDR2 are SQVTM and ANQGSEA.

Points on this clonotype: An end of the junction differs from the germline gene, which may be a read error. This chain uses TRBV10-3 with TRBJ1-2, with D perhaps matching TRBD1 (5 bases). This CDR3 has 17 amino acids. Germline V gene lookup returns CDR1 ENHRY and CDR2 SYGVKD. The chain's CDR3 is CASSRILQALANYGYTF. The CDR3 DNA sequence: TGTGCCAGCAGTAGAATTTTACAGGCTCTAGCTAACTATGGCTACACCTTC.

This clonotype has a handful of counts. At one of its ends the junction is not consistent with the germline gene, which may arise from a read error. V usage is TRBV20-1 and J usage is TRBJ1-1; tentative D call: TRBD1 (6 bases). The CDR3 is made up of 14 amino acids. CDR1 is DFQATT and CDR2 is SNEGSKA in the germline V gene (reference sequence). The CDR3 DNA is TGCAGTGCCAGAGATAGGGGGGCTCTCCCTTGGAGTTTCTTT. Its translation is CSARDRGALPWSFF.

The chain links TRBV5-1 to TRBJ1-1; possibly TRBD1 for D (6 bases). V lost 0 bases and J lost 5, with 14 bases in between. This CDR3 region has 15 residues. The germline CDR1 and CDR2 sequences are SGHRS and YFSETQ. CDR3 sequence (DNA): TGCGCCAGCAGCTTGGTGGGACGAGGGGGGACTGAAGCTTTCTTT. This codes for CASSLVGRGGTEAFF. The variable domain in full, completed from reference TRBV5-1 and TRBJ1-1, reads KAGVTQTPRYLIKTRGQQVTLSCSPISGHRSVSWYQQTPGQGLQFLFEYFSETQRNKGNFPGRFSGRQFSNSRSEMNVSTLELGDSALYLCASSLVGRGGTEAFFGQGTRLTVV.

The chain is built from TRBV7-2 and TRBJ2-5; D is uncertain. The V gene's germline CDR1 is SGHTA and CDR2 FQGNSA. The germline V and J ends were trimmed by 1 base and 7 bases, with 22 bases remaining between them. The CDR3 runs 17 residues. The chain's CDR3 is CASSLVVDLGIHRTQYF. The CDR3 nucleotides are TGTGCCAGCAGCTTAGTTGTGGATCTGGGCATCCATAGGACCCAGTACTTC. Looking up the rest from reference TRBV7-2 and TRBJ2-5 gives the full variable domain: GAGVSQSPSNKVTEKGKDVELRCDPISGHTALYWYRQSLGQGLEFLIYFQGNSAPDKSGLPSDRFSAERTGGSVSTLTIQRTQQEDSAVYLCASSLVVDLGIHRTQYFGPGTRLLVL.

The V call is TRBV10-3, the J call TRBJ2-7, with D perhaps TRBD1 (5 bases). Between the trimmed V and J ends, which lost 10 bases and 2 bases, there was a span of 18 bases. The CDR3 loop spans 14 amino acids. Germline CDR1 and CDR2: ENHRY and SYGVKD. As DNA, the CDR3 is TGTGCCAGCAACACACAGGTCGTTGCCTACGAGCAGTACTTC. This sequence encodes CASNTQVVAYEQYF.

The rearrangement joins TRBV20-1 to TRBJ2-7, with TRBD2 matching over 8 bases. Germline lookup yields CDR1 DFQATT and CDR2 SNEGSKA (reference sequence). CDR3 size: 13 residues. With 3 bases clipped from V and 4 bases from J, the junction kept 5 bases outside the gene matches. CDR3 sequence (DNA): TGCAGTGCTAGGGCTAGCGGGCTGTACGAGCAGTACTTC. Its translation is CSARASGLYEQYF.

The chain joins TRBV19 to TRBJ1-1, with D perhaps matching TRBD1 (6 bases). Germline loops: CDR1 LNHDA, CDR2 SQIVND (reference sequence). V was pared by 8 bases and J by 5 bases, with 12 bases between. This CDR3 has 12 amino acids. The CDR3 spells CASENRVTEAFF. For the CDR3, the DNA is TGTGCCAGTGAGAACAGGGTAACTGAAGCTTTCTTT.

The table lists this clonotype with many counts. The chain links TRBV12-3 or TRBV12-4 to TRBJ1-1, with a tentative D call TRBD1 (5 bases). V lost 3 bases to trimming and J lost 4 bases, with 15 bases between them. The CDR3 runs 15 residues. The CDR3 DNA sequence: TGTGCCAGCAGTTTGGACACCTCCCGCGGCACTGAAGCTTTCTTT. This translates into CASSLDTSRGTEAFF.

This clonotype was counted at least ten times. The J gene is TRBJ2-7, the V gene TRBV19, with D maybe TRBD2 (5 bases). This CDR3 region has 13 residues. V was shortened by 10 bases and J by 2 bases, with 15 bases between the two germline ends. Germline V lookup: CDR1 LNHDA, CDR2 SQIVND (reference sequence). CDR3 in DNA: TGTGCCACCGAGGGTCCAGCAACCTACGAGCAGTACTTC. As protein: CATEGPATYEQYF.

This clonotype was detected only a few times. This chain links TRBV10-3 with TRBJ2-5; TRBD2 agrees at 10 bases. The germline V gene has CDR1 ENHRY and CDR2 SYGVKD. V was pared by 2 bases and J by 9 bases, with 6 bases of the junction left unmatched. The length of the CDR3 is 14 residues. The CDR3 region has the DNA TGTGCCATCAGTGAGAGTCCTAGCGGGAGTGCCCAGTACTTC. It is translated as CAISESPSGSAQYF.

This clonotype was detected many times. The CDR3 nucleotides read TGTGCCAGCAGAGCCTCGGCGGCTGTAAGCGAGCAGTACTTC. It codes for CASRASAAVSEQYF. This chain connects TRBV2 to TRBJ2-7; D remains unclear. CDR3 length: 14 residues. Trimming left V 6 bases short and J 6 bases short, with 18 bases between. The germline CDR1 and CDR2 sequences are SNHLY and FYNNEI.

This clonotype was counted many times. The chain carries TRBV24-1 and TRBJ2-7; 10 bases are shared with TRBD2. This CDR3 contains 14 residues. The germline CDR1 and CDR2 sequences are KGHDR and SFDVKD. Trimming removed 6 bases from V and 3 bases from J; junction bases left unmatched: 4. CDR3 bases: TGTGCCACCAGTAAGACTAGCGGGCTCTACGAGCAGTACTTC. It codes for CATSKTSGLYEQYF.

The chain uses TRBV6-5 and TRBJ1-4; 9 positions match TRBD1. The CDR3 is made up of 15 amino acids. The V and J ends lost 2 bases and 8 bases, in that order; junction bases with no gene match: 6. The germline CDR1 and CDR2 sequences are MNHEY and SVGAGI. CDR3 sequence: CASSYRQGGLEKLFF. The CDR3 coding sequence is TGTGCCAGCAGTTACAGACAGGGGGGGTTGGAAAAACTGTTTTTT.

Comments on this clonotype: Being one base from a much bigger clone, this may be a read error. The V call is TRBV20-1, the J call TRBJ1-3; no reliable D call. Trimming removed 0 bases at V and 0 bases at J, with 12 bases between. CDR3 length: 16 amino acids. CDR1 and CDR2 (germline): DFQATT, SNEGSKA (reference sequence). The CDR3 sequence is CSARDPRESSGNTIYF. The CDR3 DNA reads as TGCAGTGCTAGAGATCCACGGGAGAGCTCTGGAAACACCATATATTTT.

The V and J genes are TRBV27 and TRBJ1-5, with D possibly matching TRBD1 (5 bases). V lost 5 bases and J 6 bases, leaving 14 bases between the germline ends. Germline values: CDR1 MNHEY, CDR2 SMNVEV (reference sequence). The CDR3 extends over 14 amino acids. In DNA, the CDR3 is TGTGCCAGCAGTGCATGGACAACGGGTCAGCCCCAGCATTTT. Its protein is CASSAWTTGQPQHF.

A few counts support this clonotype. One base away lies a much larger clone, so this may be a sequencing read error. The CDR3: CASSETVDSPLHF. The CDR3 nucleotides are TGTGCCAGCAGTGAAACGGTAGATTCACCCCTCCACTTT. The V call is TRBV6-4, the J call TRBJ1-6; no firm D call. V was trimmed by 3 bases and J by 8 bases, leaving 8 bases between them. Looked up from germline, CDR1 is MRHNA and CDR2 is SNTAGT. This CDR3 spans 13 amino acids.

CDR3 sequence: CATSPRLAHTGELFF. CDR3 bases: TGTGCCACCAGCCCCCGGCTAGCGCACACCGGGGAGCTGTTTTTT. The chain combines TRBV15 with TRBJ2-2; D is possibly TRBD2 (6 bases). The CDR3 sequence is 15 residues long. The germline V gene has CDR1 LNHNV and CDR2 YYDKDF (reference sequence). V was cut by 5 bases and J by 3 bases, with 13 bases left in between.

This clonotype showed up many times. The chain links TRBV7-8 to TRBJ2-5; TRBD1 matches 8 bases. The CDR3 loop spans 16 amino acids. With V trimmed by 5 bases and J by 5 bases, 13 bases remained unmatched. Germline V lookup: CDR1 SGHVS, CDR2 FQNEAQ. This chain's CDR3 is CASSPRKGQAGETQYF. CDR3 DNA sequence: TGTGCCAGCAGCCCGCGAAAGGGACAGGCGGGGGAGACCCAGTACTTC.

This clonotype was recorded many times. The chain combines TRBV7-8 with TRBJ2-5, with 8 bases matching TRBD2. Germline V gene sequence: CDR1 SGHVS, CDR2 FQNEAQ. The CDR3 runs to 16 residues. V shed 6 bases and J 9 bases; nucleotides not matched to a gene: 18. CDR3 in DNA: TGTGCCAGCAGGCTAAGGTCGCGGGGGGCCAGTGAGGCCCAGTACTTC. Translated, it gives CASRLRSRGASEAQYF.